This TCR beta chain was observed in a study of blood T cell repertoires in COVID-19. Authors' analysis steps: Amplifying reference gene primers gave estimates of nucleated cell counts. Measured with immunoSEQ multiplex PCR; TCRdb has only the in-frame clones, and not every one. V, J and clone size are those of that table, while D and trimming were read from the DNA. This table has a few hundred thousand clones, around 84% appearing once. Sequences were obtained from peripheral blood. The TCR was taken from a human donor in a cohort sampled during active COVID-19.

The CDR3 DNA follows: TGTGCCAGCAGAAGAGGGACAGGGAGATACGAGCAGTACTTC. As protein: CASRRGTGRYEQYF. This sequence joins TRBV27 and TRBJ2-7, with 9 nucleotides matching TRBD1. V was clipped by 6 bases and J by 4 bases; unmatched bases: 7. Germline-derived CDR1 and CDR2 are MNHEY and SMNVEV (reference sequence). The CDR3 length is 14 residues.